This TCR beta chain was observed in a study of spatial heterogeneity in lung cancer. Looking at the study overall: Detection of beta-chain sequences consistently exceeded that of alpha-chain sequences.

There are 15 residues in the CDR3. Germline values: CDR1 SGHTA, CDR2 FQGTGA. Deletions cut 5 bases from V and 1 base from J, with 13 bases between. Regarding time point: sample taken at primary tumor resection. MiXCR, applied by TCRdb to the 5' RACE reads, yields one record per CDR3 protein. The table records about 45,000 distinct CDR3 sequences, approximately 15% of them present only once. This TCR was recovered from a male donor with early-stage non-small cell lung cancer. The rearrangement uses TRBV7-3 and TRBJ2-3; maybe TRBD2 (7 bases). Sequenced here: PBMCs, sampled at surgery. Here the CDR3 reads CASSPWRGRTDTQYF. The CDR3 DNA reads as TGTGCCAGCAGCCCCTGGCGGGGGCGCACAGATACGCAGTATTTT.